These 18 T cell receptor beta chains share one sample of origin, sequenced in a study of early T cells in non-severe SARS-CoV-2 infection (dated by TCRdb to 2020 to 2023). Library preparation was by 5' RACE. Sequencing used a NextSeq 500. The public reads were reprocessed in TCRdb via fastp at Q25 and MiXCR, keeping in-frame beta chains. One record per CDR3 amino acid sequence lists the most common genes and DNA. The sample has about 48,000 distinct CDR3 sequences on record, 6% to 8% of them singletons. 5.8% of the sample is in the top ten clones. Sequencing was performed on whole blood. The source of these receptors is an adult who was a healthcare worker with PCR-confirmed SARS-CoV-2 infection or an uninfected control (not recorded which).

This clonotype has more than one count but fewer than ten. The chain uses TRBV4-1 and TRBJ1-1, with D unclear. The CDR3 has 15 residues. From germline, CDR1 is MGHRA and CDR2 YSYEKL. V was clipped by 3 bases and J by 3 bases, with 14 bases between them. CDR3 in DNA: TGCGCCAGCAGCCAGAGAGCCGTCTCGGACACTGAAGCTTTCTTT. Its protein product is CASSQRAVSDTEAFF.

The chain has TRBV4-3 and TRBJ1-1, with D possibly being TRBD1 (5 bases). The V end was cut by 0 bases, the J end by 1 base, with 9 bases between. This CDR3 spans 15 amino acids. From germline, CDR1 is LGHNA and CDR2 YSLEER. Written as DNA, the CDR3 is TGCGCCAGCAGCCAAGAGGGACGGAAGAACACTGAAGCTTTCTTT. Translating it yields CASSQEGRKNTEAFF.

This clonotype was detected many times. V and J are TRBV20-1 and TRBJ1-2; 9 bases fit TRBD1. This CDR3 spans 17 amino acids. Germline V gene lookup returns CDR1 DFQATT and CDR2 SNEGSKA (reference sequence). The V and J ends lost 3 bases and 0 bases, in that order; junction bases with no gene match: 11. The CDR3 DNA reads TGCAGTGCTAGTTCGGACAGGGGAAGAACGACTAACTATGGCTACACCTTC. Amino acids: CSASSDRGRTTNYGYTF.

This clonotype was observed a handful of times. The J gene is TRBJ2-6, the V gene TRBV20-1; D gene ambiguous. From germline, CDR1 is DFQATT and CDR2 SNEGSKA (reference sequence). The V end lost 3 bases, the J end lost 4 bases, and 10 bases lay between the germline ends. This CDR3 has 14 amino acids. In DNA, the CDR3 is TGCAGTGCTAGTCAGTATGAGGGGGCCAACGTCCTGACTTTC. This codes for CSASQYEGANVLTF.

This clonotype has at least ten counts. The chain recombines TRBV29-1 with TRBJ2-3, with 11 bases fitting TRBD1. The trim removed 7 bases at V and 5 bases at J, leaving 5 bases unmatched. CDR3 size: 13 residues. The V gene's germline CDR1 is SQVTM and CDR2 ANQGSEA. CDR3 loop: CSAPDRGLDTQYF. As DNA, the CDR3 is TGCAGCGCTCCGGACAGGGGGCTAGATACGCAGTATTTT.

This clonotype was found a few times. V usage is TRBV19 and J usage is TRBJ2-2; TRBD2 matches 8 bases. V was pared by 7 bases and J by 8 bases, with 12 bases of the junction left unmatched. Germline CDR1 reads LNHDA; CDR2 reads SQIVND (reference sequence). The CDR3 is made up of 15 amino acids. The CDR3 bases are TGTGCCAGTACCGCGAAACGGACTAGCTTAGGGGAGCTGTTTTTT. Protein product: CASTAKRTSLGELFF.

The chain recombines TRBV7-8 with TRBJ2-7, with D uncertain. Trimming removed 2 bases from V and 1 base from J, with 6 bases in between. The CDR3 is made up of 13 amino acids. CDR1 is SGHVS and CDR2 is FQNEAQ in the germline V gene. The CDR3 DNA reads as TGTGCCAGCAGCTTATACGGGTCCTACGAGCAGTACTTC. Its translation is CASSLYGSYEQYF.

This clonotype has just a few counts. The chain joins TRBV5-5 to TRBJ1-2; D remains unclear. The V and J ends lost 0 bases and 7 bases respectively, with 10 bases between them. Germline V gene sequence: CDR1 SGHKS, CDR2 YYEKEE (reference sequence). The CDR3 is 13 amino acids. This chain's CDR3 is CASSLGYGFGYTF. The CDR3 DNA sequence: TGTGCCAGCAGCTTGGGATATGGTTTTGGCTACACCTTC.

This clonotype was seen a handful of times. CDR3 residues: CASSLDSFYNSPLHF. CDR3 sequence (DNA): TGTGCCAGCAGCTTGGACAGCTTCTATAATTCACCCCTCCACTTT. The genes are TRBV5-8 and TRBJ1-6; D is uncertain. This CDR3 is 15 amino acids long. Germline-derived CDR1 and CDR2 are SGHTS and YDEGEE. Trimming left V 0 bases short and J 3 bases short, with 7 bases between.

This clonotype has at least ten counts. V gene TRBV19 combines with J gene TRBJ1-5; 9 bases agree with TRBD1. Germline CDR1 LNHDA, CDR2 SQIVND (reference sequence). The V and J ends lost 4 bases and 5 bases, in that order; junction bases with no gene match: 3. This CDR3 has 14 residues. The CDR3 DNA reads as TGTGCCAGTAGTACCGACAGGGGGGATCAGCCCCAGCATTTT. Its translation is CASSTDRGDQPQHF.

The chain recombines TRBV6-1 with TRBJ2-1, with 9 bases identical to TRBD1. The germline gives CDR1 MNHNS, CDR2 SASEGT. The CDR3 is 14 residues long. J lost 6 bases, V lost 5 bases, and 5 bases had no gene match. CDR3 sequence reads: CASSSRDRANEQFF. Here the CDR3 DNA reads TGTGCCAGCAGTAGCCGGGACAGGGCCAATGAGCAGTTCTTC.

The chain links TRBV2 to TRBJ2-7; 8 nucleotides line up with TRBD1. The germline gives CDR1 SNHLY, CDR2 FYNNEI. The V gene end was trimmed by 5 bases and the J gene end by 3 bases; junction bases not matched to a gene: 9. The CDR3 extends over 15 amino acids. CDR3 nucleotides: TGTGCCAGCAGTCGCGACAGGGGTCCCGTCTACGAGCAGTACTTC. This sequence encodes CASSRDRGPVYEQYF.

This clonotype was picked up many times. The genes are TRBV20-1 and TRBJ1-1; D gene unclear. V lost 0 bases and J 1 base, leaving 18 bases between the germline ends. This CDR3 is 17 amino acids long. Germline V lookup: CDR1 DFQATT, CDR2 SNEGSKA (reference sequence). As DNA, the CDR3 is TGCAGTGCTAGAGATCGGGGAAAAGGGTGGCGGAACACTGAAGCTTTCTTT. Translated, it gives CSARDRGKGWRNTEAFF.

The chain recombines TRBV7-2 with TRBJ1-2, with 7 bases fitting TRBD1. CDR1 is SGHTA and CDR2 is FQGNSA in the germline V gene. The CDR3 covers 15 residues. V lost 2 bases to trimming and J lost 8 bases; unmatched junction nucleotides: 11. CDR3 nucleotides: TGTGCCAGCAGCTTATCACCAACCAGGGGGGGCGGCTACACCTTC. This encodes CASSLSPTRGGGYTF.

V is TRBV11-2 and J is TRBJ1-6, with D perhaps TRBD1 (6 bases). Trimming pared 1 base from V and 10 bases from J, leaving 8 bases between. Germline V CDR1 and CDR2: SGHAT, FQNNGV. The CDR3 loop spans 13 amino acids. The CDR3: CASSLGTDSPLHF. The CDR3 DNA follows: TGTGCCAGCAGCTTAGGGACAGACTCACCCCTCCACTTT. The complete variable domain, with remaining parts taken from reference TRBV11-2 and TRBJ1-6, reads EAGVAQSPRYKIIEKRQSVAFWCNPISGHATLYWYQQILGQGPKLLIQFQNNGVVDDSQLPKDRFSAERLKGVDSTLKIQPAKLEDSAVYLCASSLGTDSPLHFGNGTRLTVT.

This clonotype was counted only a few times. The CDR3 spells CASSLDGDTQYF. In nucleotides, the CDR3 is TGTGCCAGCAGCTTAGACGGAGATACGCAGTATTTT. This chain links TRBV7-8 with TRBJ2-3; unclear D gene. There are 12 residues in the CDR3. Germline V CDR1 and CDR2: SGHVS, FQNEAQ. V lost 1 base and J lost 5, with 4 bases in between.

This clonotype was counted at least ten times. DNA for the CDR3: TGTGCCAGCGCAACAGGGAAAGACTCACCCCTCCACTTT. It is translated as CASATGKDSPLHF. The V gene is TRBV9, the J gene TRBJ1-6, with D perhaps TRBD1 (6 bases). The CDR3 consists of 13 residues. The ends were cut back, 7 bases at V and 10 bases at J, with 15 bases in the middle. Germline CDR1 is SGDLS and CDR2 is YYNGEE.

Ten or more counts support this clonotype. This sequence joins TRBV5-4 and TRBJ2-3, with 8 positions matching TRBD2. Per the germline V gene, CDR1 is SGHNT and CDR2 is YYREEE (reference sequence). V lost 4 bases to trimming and J lost 5 bases; unmatched junction nucleotides: 9. The CDR3 has 15 amino acids. DNA for the CDR3: TGTGCCAGCAGCCTCAAACTAGCGGATGGAGATACGCAGTATTTT. It translates to CASSLKLADGDTQYF.